This TCR beta chain was sequenced in a study of T cells after yellow fever vaccination (dated by TCRdb to the late 2010s). Study-wide context: The SMART-Seq v4 Ultra Low Input RNA kit was used to prepare libraries from fractions with low cell numbers. Blood was collected at multiple timepoints before and after primary and secondary immunization, and bulk PBMC replicates and cell subsets were isolated. The cohort comprised two healthy male donors, one aged 18 to 29 and one aged 30 to 40 years. To follow T-cell clones before and after both primary and booster YFV17D yellow fever vaccination, bulk TCR alpha and beta repertoires underwent longitudinal sequencing.

Sequencing used an Illumina NovaSeq 6000. TCR cDNA was synthesized by 5'RACE template switching, through which a universal primer site and unique molecular identifiers were introduced. Priming for cDNA synthesis came from both the TCR alpha and TCR beta constant segments. Library amplification involved two PCR steps, and the second step added sample barcodes and sequencing adapters. Libraries were sequenced on Illumina HiSeq 2500 (2x100 bp) or NovaSeq (2x150 bp). Under the source paper's analysis protocol: Reads were demultiplexed and collapsed into UMI consensus sequences with MIGEC, and V(D)J alignment was performed with MiXCR. Vaccine-responding clonotypes were identified with edgeR using replicate PBMC samples, with FDR below 0.01 and a log2 fold change above 5 up to day 15 being required. Each bulk clonotype was labeled CD4 or CD8 based on which sequenced repertoire, CD4 or CD8, contained the clonotype at higher abundance. TCRdb handled the public reads itself, with Q25 trimming in fastp and clone calling in MiXCR, and kept productive beta chains. CDR3 protein duplicates are merged, each entry listing the most common genes and DNA. The V and J calls shown here were made by TCRdb, not taken from the authors' results. Counted in this sample were fewer than 100,000 distinct CDR3 sequences; roughly 6% of them appeared once. The biggest ten clones account for 35% to 45% of the sample.

What the research found in general, with its limitations: Because abundant contaminating clonotypes from the bulk population could be contained in FACS-sorted repertoires, computational filtering was required. Because only two donors were included in the study, the extent to which the findings can be generalized is limited. Most clones expanded after primary vaccination (almost 98% of CD4 and around 89% of CD8) were re-detected after the booster, suggesting that broad memory maintenance occurred. A small fraction of clonotypes appeared in both the CD4 and CD8 compartments, likely as a result of convergent recombination. The secondary T-cell response was weaker than the primary response but faster, peaking on day 5 instead of day 15.

Spanning cysteine to phenylalanine, the CDR3 consists of 14 amino acids. Only CDR3 DNA is held: 42 bases, read in frame from base 1. Deletion took 5 bases off V and 0 bases off J, with a span of 11 bases between the germline ends. In the paper's terms, the treatment or condition label means: live attenuated yellow fever vaccine strain. A standard Ficoll-Paque protocol was used to isolate PBMCs from peripheral blood. CD4 and CD8 T-cell fractions were isolated with Dynabeads CD4 and CD8 positive selection kits. TriZol was used to extract RNA from bulk PBMCs, from CD4 and CD8 fractions, and from dextramer-positive and dextramer-negative fractions. This clonotype was detected many times. Its antigen is still unknown. One base away there is no much larger clone; base qualities are not given.

The chain is encoded by TRBV12-3 or TRBV12-4 joined to TRBJ2-7, with TRBD2 as a weak D call on 6 bases. The sequence was collected from a man between 18 and 29 years old who received the YFV17D yellow fever vaccine. Source: CD8+ T cells sorted from PBMCs, taken 10 days after the yellow fever booster vaccination. The CDR3 region reads CASSQDGSSYEQYF. In nucleotides, the sequence is TGTGCCAGCAGTCAGGACGGGAGCTCCTACGAGCAGTACTTC.